One T cell receptor (beta chain) is described in this entry. Its antigen is not identified. The table came from immunoSEQ multiplex PCR; TCRdb's copy has only in-frame clones and leaves some out. Of about 110,000 clones listed, 90% are singletons. The sample belongs to a study of T cell responses to AZD1222 COVID-19 vaccine. Study observations and caveats: Seropositivity was recorded at baseline in only 6 or 7 AZD1222 recipients. The span of vaccine-associated CD4 TCRs extended across spike, with dominance at 160-218 and 743-854. Reportedly, nearly half of unique spike TCRs recognized epitopes outside B.1.351/B.1.1.7 mutations.

The CDR3 consists of 13 residues. Deletions cut 5 bases from V and 3 bases from J, with 11 bases between. Germline CDR1 and CDR2: SGHTA and FQGTGA. The receptor was derived from an adult who received the AZD1222 COVID-19 vaccine. V is TRBV7-3 and J is TRBJ2-7; tentatively, D is TRBD1 (5 bases). Source: peripheral blood, taken 28 days after the second AZD1222 dose. Written as DNA, the CDR3 is TGTGCCAGCAGCCCAGGGATTCTCTACGAGCAGTACTTC. It specifies CASSPGILYEQYF.